These T cell receptor beta chains were read from a single sample in a study of blood T cell repertoires in COVID-19. Clones were sequenced by immunoSEQ multiplex PCR, and TCRdb holds only the in-frame ones, with some missing. Altogether roughly 390,000 clones are present, more than 70% being singletons, with the ten largest covering roughly a tenth. The sample taken for sequencing was peripheral blood. The receptors come from a woman in her twenties or thirties with COVID-19, enrolled during active disease. The CDR3 runs from the conserved cysteine through the conserved F or W. The order of the fields is CDR3 protein, V gene, J gene, CDR3 length.

CDR3 protein: CASSPGDRVRNTIYF
V gene: TRBV7-9
J gene: TRBJ1-3
CDR3 length: 15

CDR3 protein: CASSQADRGAAFF
V gene: TRBV14
J gene: TRBJ1-1
CDR3 length: 13

CDR3 protein: CASSEAGQFGELFF
V gene: TRBV6-1
J gene: TRBJ2-2
CDR3 length: 14

CDR3 protein: CASSFVGYLTGLAGGTGTGELFF
V gene: TRBV28
J gene: TRBJ2-2
CDR3 length: 23

CDR3 protein: CASSLGAGKKDEQFF
V gene: TRBV11-3
J gene: TRBJ2-1
CDR3 length: 15

CDR3 protein: CASSLGLAEHNEQFF
V gene: TRBV4-3
J gene: TRBJ2-1
CDR3 length: 15

CDR3 protein: CASSRAPGAEQYF
V gene: TRBV4-3
J gene: TRBJ2-7
CDR3 length: 13

CDR3 protein: CASSLTWTGEAFF
V gene: TRBV7-6
J gene: TRBJ1-1
CDR3 length: 13

CDR3 protein: CASSLVLSSSYEQYF
V gene: TRBV7-2
J gene: TRBJ2-7
CDR3 length: 15

CDR3 protein: CASRNDRGVEQYF
V gene: TRBV27
J gene: TRBJ2-7
CDR3 length: 13

CDR3 protein: CASSVGGQGIDTQYF
V gene: TRBV9
J gene: TRBJ2-3
CDR3 length: 15

CDR3 protein: CASRQTGYTEAFF
V gene: TRBV6-5
J gene: TRBJ1-1
CDR3 length: 13

CDR3 protein: CASSLVQGPHLGTEAFF
V gene: TRBV7-2
J gene: TRBJ1-1
CDR3 length: 17

CDR3 protein: CASSHITTGQGARMQYF
V gene: TRBV4-1
J gene: TRBJ2-7
CDR3 length: 17

CDR3 protein: CASSRTSGGEQYF
V gene: TRBV6-5
J gene: TRBJ2-7
CDR3 length: 13

CDR3 protein: CASSRSGSSDTQYF
V gene: TRBV3-1/TRBV3-2
J gene: TRBJ2-3
CDR3 length: 14

CDR3 protein: CASSPPTGAIQYF
V gene: TRBV7-9
J gene: TRBJ2-4
CDR3 length: 13

CDR3 protein: CASSQEGDYGYTF
V gene: TRBV12-3/TRBV12-4
J gene: TRBJ1-2
CDR3 length: 13

CDR3 protein: CASSTGLAGGDTQYF
V gene: TRBV7-2
J gene: TRBJ2-3
CDR3 length: 15

CDR3 protein: CASTDGTREYF
V gene: TRBV6-5
J gene: TRBJ2-3
CDR3 length: 11

CDR3 protein: CASSRGTRGEQYF
V gene: TRBV7-9
J gene: TRBJ2-7
CDR3 length: 13

CDR3 protein: CASSIPGDEQFF
V gene: TRBV19
J gene: TRBJ2-1
CDR3 length: 12

CDR3 protein: CASSPAGGRTDTQYF
V gene: TRBV7-3
J gene: TRBJ2-3
CDR3 length: 15

CDR3 protein: CASSSGQGGETQYF
V gene: TRBV5-1
J gene: TRBJ2-5
CDR3 length: 14

CDR3 protein: CASSQATSTSYEQYF
V gene: TRBV4-1
J gene: TRBJ2-7
CDR3 length: 15

CDR3 protein: CASSTSGTGQNTEAFF
V gene: TRBV21-1
J gene: TRBJ1-1
CDR3 length: 16

CDR3 protein: CASNWSPLTEQYF
V gene: TRBV6-5
J gene: TRBJ2-7
CDR3 length: 13

CDR3 protein: CASSRTRDYTEAFF
V gene: TRBV28
J gene: TRBJ1-1
CDR3 length: 14

CDR3 protein: CASSQDRVANTGELFF
V gene: TRBV4-3
J gene: TRBJ2-2
CDR3 length: 16

CDR3 protein: CATRGTGMGEGTEAFF
V gene: TRBV19
J gene: TRBJ1-1
CDR3 length: 16

CDR3 protein: CASSLLQDYGYTF
V gene: TRBV5-1
J gene: TRBJ1-2
CDR3 length: 13

CDR3 protein: CASSAGDTAYEQYF
V gene: TRBV2
J gene: TRBJ2-7
CDR3 length: 14

CDR3 protein: CASSSGESYEQYF
V gene: TRBV5-5
J gene: TRBJ2-7
CDR3 length: 13

CDR3 protein: CASSFGGDTQYF
V gene: TRBV12-3/TRBV12-4
J gene: TRBJ2-3
CDR3 length: 12

CDR3 protein: CASSLGTVNEQFF
V gene: TRBV7-7
J gene: TRBJ2-1
CDR3 length: 13

CDR3 protein: CSVEGGHGGDTQYF
V gene: TRBV29-1
J gene: TRBJ2-3
CDR3 length: 14

CDR3 protein: CASSSLGLAGGQETQYF
V gene: TRBV5-1
J gene: TRBJ2-5
CDR3 length: 17

CDR3 protein: CASSLGGGRAGEQYF
V gene: TRBV5-1
J gene: TRBJ2-7
CDR3 length: 15

CDR3 protein: CASKKEGEDLGAFF
V gene: TRBV19
J gene: TRBJ1-1
CDR3 length: 14

CDR3 protein: CASSYRGINYGYTF
V gene: TRBV6-5
J gene: TRBJ1-2
CDR3 length: 14

CDR3 protein: CASCLGTGGTIYF
V gene: TRBV2
J gene: TRBJ1-3
CDR3 length: 13

CDR3 protein: CASSPRGSYNEQFF
V gene: TRBV18
J gene: TRBJ2-1
CDR3 length: 14

CDR3 protein: CASSLLASGRGGTGELFF
V gene: TRBV27
J gene: TRBJ2-2
CDR3 length: 18